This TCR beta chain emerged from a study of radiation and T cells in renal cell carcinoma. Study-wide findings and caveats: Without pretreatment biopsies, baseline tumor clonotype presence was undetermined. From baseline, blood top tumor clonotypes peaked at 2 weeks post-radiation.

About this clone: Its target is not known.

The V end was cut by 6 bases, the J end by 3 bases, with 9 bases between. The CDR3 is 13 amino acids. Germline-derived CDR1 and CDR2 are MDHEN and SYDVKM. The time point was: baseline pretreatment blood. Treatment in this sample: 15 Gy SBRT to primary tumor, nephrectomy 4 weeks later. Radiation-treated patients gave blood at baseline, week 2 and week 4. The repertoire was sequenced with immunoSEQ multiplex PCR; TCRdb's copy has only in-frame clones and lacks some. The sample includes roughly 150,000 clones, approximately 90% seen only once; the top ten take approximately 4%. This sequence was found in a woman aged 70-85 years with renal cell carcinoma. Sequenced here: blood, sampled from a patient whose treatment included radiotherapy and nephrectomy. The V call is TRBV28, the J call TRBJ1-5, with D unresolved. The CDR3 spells CASRSEINQPQHF. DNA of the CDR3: TGTGCCAGCAGGTCTGAAATCAATCAGCCCCAGCATTTT.